The clone carrying this TCR beta chain was found a few times. CDR1 and CDR2 (germline): MNHEY, SMNVEV (reference sequence). The CDR3 spans 14 residues. V was clipped by 5 bases and J by 6 bases, with 14 bases between them. The protocol was immunoSEQ multiplex PCR, while the TCRdb copy is restricted to in-frame clones and leaves out a portion. The sample gives about 330,000 clones, roughly 85% of which show up once; approximately 5% is in the top ten. This entry belongs to a study of blood T cell repertoires in COVID-19. The chain recombines TRBV27 with TRBJ1-5, with D unresolved. The sample taken for sequencing was PBMCs or T cells enriched from blood (not recorded which). This TCR derives from a woman in her twenties or thirties who had recovered from COVID-19. The CDR3 protein is CASSMAAGSQPQHF. In DNA, the CDR3 is TGTGCCAGCAGTATGGCAGCCGGGAGTCAGCCCCAGCATTTT.